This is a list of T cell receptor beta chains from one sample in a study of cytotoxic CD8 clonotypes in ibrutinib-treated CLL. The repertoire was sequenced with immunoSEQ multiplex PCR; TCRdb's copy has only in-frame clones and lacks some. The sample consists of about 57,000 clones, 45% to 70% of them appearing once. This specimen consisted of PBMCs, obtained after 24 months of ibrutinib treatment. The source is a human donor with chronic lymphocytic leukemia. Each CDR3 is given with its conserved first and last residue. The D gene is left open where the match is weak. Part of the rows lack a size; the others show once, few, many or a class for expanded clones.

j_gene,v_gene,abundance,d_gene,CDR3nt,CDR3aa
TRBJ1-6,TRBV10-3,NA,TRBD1,TGTGCCATCAGTGATCAGGGGGCGGATAATTCACCCCTCCACTTT,CAISDQGADNSPLHF
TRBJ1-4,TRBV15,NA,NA,TGTGCCACCAGCAGCATGGATCCCCGCCGTGAAAAACTGTTTTTT,CATSSMDPRREKLFF
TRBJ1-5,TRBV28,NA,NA,TGTGCCAGCAACGGGGGGACCCTAGGGCCCCAGCATTTT,CASNGGTLGPQHF
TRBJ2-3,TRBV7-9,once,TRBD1,TGTGCCAGCAGCCTCAGGGACAGGGGCTCGGATACGCAGTATTTT,CASSLRDRGSDTQYF
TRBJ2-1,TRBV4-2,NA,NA,TGTGCCAGCAGCCAAGATACGGCGGAGAGCTCCTACAATGAGCAGTTCTTC,CASSQDTAESSYNEQFF
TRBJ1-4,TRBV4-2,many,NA,TGTGCCAGCAGCCAAGGGGGCGTCGGGGAAAAACTGTTTTTT,CASSQGGVGEKLFF
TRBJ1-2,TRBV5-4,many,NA,TGTGCCAGCAGCCGCGGACAGCTCTATGGCTACACCTTC,CASSRGQLYGYTF
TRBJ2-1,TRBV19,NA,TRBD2,TGTGCCAGTAGTCCGGGACTAGCCTACAATGAGCAGTTCTTC,CASSPGLAYNEQFF
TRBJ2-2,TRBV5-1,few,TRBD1,TGCGCCAGCAGCTTGGCCTCCGGGGACAGGGGGGAGCTGTTTTTT,CASSLASGDRGELFF
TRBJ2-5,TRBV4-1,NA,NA,TGCGCCAGCAGCCAAGGTCCGGCGGCTCAAGAGACCCAGTACTTC,CASSQGPAAQETQYF
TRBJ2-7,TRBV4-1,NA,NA,TGCGCCAGCAGCCACCCGACAGGAAACTCCTACGAGCAGTACTTC,CASSHPTGNSYEQYF
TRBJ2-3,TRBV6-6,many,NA,TGTGCCAGCAGTTTACGGGCGGGGAGGGATACGCAGTATTTT,CASSLRAGRDTQYF
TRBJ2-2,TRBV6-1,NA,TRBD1,TGTGCCAGCAGTGGCGGACAGGGCTTAGCGACCGGGGAGCTGTTTTTT,CASSGGQGLATGELFF
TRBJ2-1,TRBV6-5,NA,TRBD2,TGTGCCAGCAGGTCCGGGACTAGCGGGGTGTATGAGCAGTTCTTC,CASRSGTSGVYEQFF
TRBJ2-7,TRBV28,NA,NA,TGTGCCAGCAGTTTATGGAAGGGACCGCCCTCCTACGAGCAGTACTTC,CASSLWKGPPSYEQYF
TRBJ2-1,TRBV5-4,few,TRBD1,TGTGCCAGCAGCTACCCTCAGGGGGAATACAATGAGCAGTTCTTC,CASSYPQGEYNEQFF
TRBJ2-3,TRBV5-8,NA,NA,TGTGCCAGCAGCTTGCGGGGCACAGATACGCAGTATTTT,CASSLRGTDTQYF
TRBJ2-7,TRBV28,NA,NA,TGTGCCAGCAACCCCTGGGACATCCCCGAGCAGTACTTC,CASNPWDIPEQYF
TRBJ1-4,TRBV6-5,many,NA,TGTGCCAGCAGGGACGGGCCTAATGAAAAACTGTTTTTT,CASRDGPNEKLFF
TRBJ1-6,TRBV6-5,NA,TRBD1,TGTGCCAGCAGTTCAGGGACAGGGCATAATTCACCCCTCCACTTT,CASSSGTGHNSPLHF
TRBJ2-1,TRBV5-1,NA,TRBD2,TGCGCCAGCAGCTGGGGACTAGCGGGGTCTGGTGAGCAGTTCTTC,CASSWGLAGSGEQFF
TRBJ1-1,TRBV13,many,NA,TGTGCCAGCAACTGGGGGAACACTGAAGCTTTCTTT,CASNWGNTEAFF
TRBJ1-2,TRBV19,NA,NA,TGTGCCAGTAGTATATCTGGAGCTCGGGGCTACACCTTC,CASSISGARGYTF
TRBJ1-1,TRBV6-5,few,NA,TGTGCCAGCAGTTACTGGGAGAGCACTGAAGCTTTCTTT,CASSYWESTEAFF
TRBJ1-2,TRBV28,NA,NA,TGTGCCAGCAGTCGGGGACGCGACTATGGCTACACCTTC,CASSRGRDYGYTF
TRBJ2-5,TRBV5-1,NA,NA,TGCGCCAGCAGCTTCAAGGAGACCCAGTACTTC,CASSFKETQYF
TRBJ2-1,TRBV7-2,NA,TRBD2,TGTGCCAGCAGCTTCCGTCTAGGGAGGGAAAGAAATGAGCAGTTCTTC,CASSFRLGRERNEQFF
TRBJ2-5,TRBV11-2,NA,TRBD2,TGTGCCAGCAGCCCCAAAGTGCTTTCCAGCGGGGGGGTATTTGAGACCCAGTACTTC,CASSPKVLSSGGVFETQYF
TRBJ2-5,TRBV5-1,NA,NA,TGCGCCAGCAGCTTGGTCGGTAGGGGAGAGACCCAGTACTTC,CASSLVGRGETQYF
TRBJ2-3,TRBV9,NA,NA,TGTGCCAGCAGCGTAGCCAGGGGACGATTTCGGGGCACAGATACGCAGTATTTT,CASSVARGRFRGTDTQYF
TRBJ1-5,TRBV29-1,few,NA,TGCAGCGCCTCACAGGGCTCAAATCAGCCCCAGCATTTT,CSASQGSNQPQHF
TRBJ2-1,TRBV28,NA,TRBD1,TGTGCCAGCAGTCGGACAGGGGCTATGTTAAATGAGCAGTTCTTC,CASSRTGAMLNEQFF
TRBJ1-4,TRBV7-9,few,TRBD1,TGTGCCAGCAGCTTCACCGGGACAGAATTAGAACTGTTTTTT,CASSFTGTELELFF